This T cell receptor (beta chain) stems from a study of blood T cell repertoires in COVID-19. Across the study: Italy, Spain and the United States were the sources of the convalescent and acute COVID-19 samples. Sample material is recorded as cDNA or gDNA derived from T cells, B-cell-depleted T cells, or PBMCs.

As processed by the authors: Amplification with reference gene primers provided the estimates of nucleated cell counts. Sequencing was performed with immunoSEQ multiplex PCR; in TCRdb, only in-frame clones are kept and a portion is missing. V and J calls and clone size come straight from that table; D and trimming were deduced from the DNA. The sample has fewer than 400,000 clones; 80% to 90% are singletons. This clone has only one observation. Participants, about 18 to 90 years old, spanned 25 or so US areas. V was shortened by 8 bases and J by 1 base, with 8 bases between the two germline ends. Germline V CDR1 and CDR2: MDHEN, SYDVKM. This CDR3 has 12 residues.

Sequences were obtained from PBMCs or T cells enriched from blood (not recorded which). This receptor was identified in a man aged 25-40 years who had recovered from COVID-19. The chain joins TRBV28 to TRBJ1-2; D is perhaps TRBD1 (5 bases). The CDR3 region is CASQGFNYGYTF. In DNA form, the CDR3 reads TGTGCCAGCCAGGGATTTAACTATGGCTACACCTTC.